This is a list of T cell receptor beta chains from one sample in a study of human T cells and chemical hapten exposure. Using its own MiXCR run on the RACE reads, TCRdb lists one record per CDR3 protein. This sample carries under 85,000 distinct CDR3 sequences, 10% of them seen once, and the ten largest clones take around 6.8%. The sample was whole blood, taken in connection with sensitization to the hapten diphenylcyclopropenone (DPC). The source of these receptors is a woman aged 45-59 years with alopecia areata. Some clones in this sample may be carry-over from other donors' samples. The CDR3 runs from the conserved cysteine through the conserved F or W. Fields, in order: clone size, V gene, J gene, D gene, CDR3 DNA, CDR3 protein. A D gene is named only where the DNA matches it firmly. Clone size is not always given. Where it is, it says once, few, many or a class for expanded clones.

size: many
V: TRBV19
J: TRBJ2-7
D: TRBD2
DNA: TGTGCCAGTAGGACTAGCACCTCGACCTACGAGCAGTACTTC
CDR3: CASRTSTSTYEQYF

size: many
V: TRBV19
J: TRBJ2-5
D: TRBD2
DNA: TGTGCCAGTAGTGAACTACTAGCGATCCGGGAGACCCAGTACTTC
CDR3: CASSELLAIRETQYF

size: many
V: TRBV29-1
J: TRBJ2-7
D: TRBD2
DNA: TGCAGCGGTGGACTAGCGGAGTACGAGCAGTACTTC
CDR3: CSGGLAEYEQYF

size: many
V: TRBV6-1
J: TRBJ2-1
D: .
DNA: TGTGCCAGCAGTGATCCGAGGGGGACAAGAACCTACAATGAGCAGTTCTTC
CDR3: CASSDPRGTRTYNEQFF

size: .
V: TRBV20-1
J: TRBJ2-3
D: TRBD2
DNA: TGCAGTGCTAGAGGACTAGCGGGAGATGACGGTACGCAGTATTTT
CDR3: CSARGLAGDDGTQYF

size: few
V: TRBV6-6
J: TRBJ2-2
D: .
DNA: TGTGCCAGCAGGGGCGGGAAGAACACCGGGGAGCTGTTTTTT
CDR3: CASRGGKNTGELFF

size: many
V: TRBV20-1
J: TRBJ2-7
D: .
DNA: TGCAGTGCTAGGAACACGTTCTCCTACGAGCAGTACTTC
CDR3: CSARNTFSYEQYF

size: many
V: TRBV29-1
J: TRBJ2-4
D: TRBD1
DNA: TGCAGCGTTGCCGGGACAGCCAACATTCAGTACTTC
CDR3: CSVAGTANIQYF

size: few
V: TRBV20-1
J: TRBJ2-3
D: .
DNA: TGCAGTGCTTGGGACCGGGTGGATACGCAGTATTTT
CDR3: CSAWDRVDTQYF

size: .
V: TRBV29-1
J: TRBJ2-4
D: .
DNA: TGCAGCGTTGTGGAACGAGCGGGCATTCAGTACTTC
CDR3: CSVVERAGIQYF

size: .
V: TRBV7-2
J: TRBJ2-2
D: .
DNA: TGTGCCAGCAGCTTAGTGAGAGGGAACACCGGGGAGCTGTTTTTT
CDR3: CASSLVRGNTGELFF

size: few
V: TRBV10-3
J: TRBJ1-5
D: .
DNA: TGTGCCATCAGTCCCGGCCCTAGCAATCAGCCCCAGCATTTT
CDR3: CAISPGPSNQPQHF

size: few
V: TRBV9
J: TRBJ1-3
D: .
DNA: TGTGCCAGCAGCGTAGGACAGGAGCCCTCTGGAAACACCATATATTTT
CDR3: CASSVGQEPSGNTIYF

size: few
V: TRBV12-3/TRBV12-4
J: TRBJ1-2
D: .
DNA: TGTGCCACCGCAAGGGGCGCCAGCTATGGCTACACCTTC
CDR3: CATARGASYGYTF

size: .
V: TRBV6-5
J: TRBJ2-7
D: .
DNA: TGTGCCAGCACCCCACGATCCCATCCCTACGAGCAGTACTTC
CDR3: CASTPRSHPYEQYF

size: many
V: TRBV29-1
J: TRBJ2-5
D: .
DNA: TGCAGCGTCGGTGGGACAATTAAACGGGAGACCCAGTACTTC
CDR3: CSVGGTIKRETQYF

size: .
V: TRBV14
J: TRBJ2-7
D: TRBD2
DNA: TGTGCCAGCAGCCAAGATGAGGCTAGCGGGAGCTCCTACGAGCAGTACTTC
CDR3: CASSQDEASGSSYEQYF

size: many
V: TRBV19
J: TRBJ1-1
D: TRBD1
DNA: TGTGCCAGTTTTCACAGGGGGGCGGACACTGAAGCTTTCTTT
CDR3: CASFHRGADTEAFF

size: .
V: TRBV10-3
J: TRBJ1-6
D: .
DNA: TGTGCCATCAGTGAGCCGACAGGTCCTAATTCACCCCTCCACTTT
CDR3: CAISEPTGPNSPLHF

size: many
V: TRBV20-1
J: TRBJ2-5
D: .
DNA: TGCAGTGCCAGGGGCTGGGGAGAGACCCAGTACTTC
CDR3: CSARGWGETQYF

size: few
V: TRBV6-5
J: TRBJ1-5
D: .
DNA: TGTGCCAGCAGTCCCAGGGGAGTCGGGCAGCCCCAGCATTTT
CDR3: CASSPRGVGQPQHF

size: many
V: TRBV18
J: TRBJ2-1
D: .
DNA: TGTGCCAGCTCACCACTGGGGGATGAGCAGTTCTTC
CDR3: CASSPLGDEQFF

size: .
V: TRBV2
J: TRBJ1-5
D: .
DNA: TGTGCCAGCAGTGATATGAACAATCAGCCCCAGCATTTT
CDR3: CASSDMNNQPQHF

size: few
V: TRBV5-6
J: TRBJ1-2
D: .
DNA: TGTGCCAGCAGCTTGGAGTATTGGGGGCGCGGTTTGTCTTCGGACTATGGCTACACCTTC
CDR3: CASSLEYWGRGLSSDYGYTF

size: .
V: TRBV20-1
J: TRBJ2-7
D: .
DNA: TGCAGTGCTCGCCTTCAGGGGTACGAGCAGTACTTC
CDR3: CSARLQGYEQYF

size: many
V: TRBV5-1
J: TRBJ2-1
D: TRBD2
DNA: TGCGCCAGCAGCTTGGAGAACTACCCGGGACTAGCGGAGCACAGAAATGAGCAGTTCTTC
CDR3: CASSLENYPGLAEHRNEQFF

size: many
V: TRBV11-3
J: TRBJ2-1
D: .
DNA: TGTGCCAGCAGCTTAGGGGACTACAATGAGCAGTTCTTC
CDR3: CASSLGDYNEQFF

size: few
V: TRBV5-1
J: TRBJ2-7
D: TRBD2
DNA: TGCGCCAGCAGCCCAGGACTAGCGGGAGCCGAGCAGTACTTC
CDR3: CASSPGLAGAEQYF

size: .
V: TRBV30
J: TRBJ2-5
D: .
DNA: TGTGCCTGGAGTGTACGGAGGGGCGAGACCCAGTACTTC
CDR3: CAWSVRRGETQYF

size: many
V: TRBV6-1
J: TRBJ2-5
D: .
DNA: TGTGCCAGCAGTGACCCCCGGGCGTCAGATAGAGAGACCCAGTACTTC
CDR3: CASSDPRASDRETQYF

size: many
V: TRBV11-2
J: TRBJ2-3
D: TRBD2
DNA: TGTGCCAGCAGCCCAGCGGGAGGGAGCACAGATACGCAGTATTTT
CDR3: CASSPAGGSTDTQYF

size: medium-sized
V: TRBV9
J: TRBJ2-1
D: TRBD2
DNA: TGTGCCAGCAGCGTAGCTACTAGCGTCTACAATGAGCAGTTCTTC
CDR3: CASSVATSVYNEQFF

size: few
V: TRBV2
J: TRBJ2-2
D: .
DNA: TGTGCCAGCAGTGAAGCAGGGGACACCGGGGAGCTGTTTTTT
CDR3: CASSEAGDTGELFF

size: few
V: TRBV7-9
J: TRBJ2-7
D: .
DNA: TGTGCCAGCAGCCGGGACACCAAGTCCTACGAGCAGTACTTC
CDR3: CASSRDTKSYEQYF

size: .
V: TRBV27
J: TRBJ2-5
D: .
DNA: TGTGCCAGCAGTTTTCTGGGGGGCGCAGAGACCCAGTACTTC
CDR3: CASSFLGGAETQYF

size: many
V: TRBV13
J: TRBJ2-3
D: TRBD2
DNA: TGTGCCAGCAGCTCCCCGCAGTGGGAGGGCAGCACAGATACGCAGTATTTT
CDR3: CASSSPQWEGSTDTQYF

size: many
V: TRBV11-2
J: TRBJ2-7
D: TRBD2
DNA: TGTGCCAGCAGCCCTCTACCGGCGGGAGGGGAGCAGTACTTC
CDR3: CASSPLPAGGEQYF

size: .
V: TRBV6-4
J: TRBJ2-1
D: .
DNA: TGTGCCAGCAGCGATAGCGGAGCCTACTACAATGAGCAGTTCTTC
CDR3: CASSDSGAYYNEQFF

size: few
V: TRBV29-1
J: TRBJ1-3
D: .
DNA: TGCAGCGTTTCTTTAGAGGGAAACACCATATATTTT
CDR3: CSVSLEGNTIYF

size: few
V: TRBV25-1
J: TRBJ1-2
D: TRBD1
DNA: TGTGCCAGCTCCCCGCTCCGGGACAGGGGGCGGCAAGGCTATGGCTACACCTTC
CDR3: CASSPLRDRGRQGYGYTF

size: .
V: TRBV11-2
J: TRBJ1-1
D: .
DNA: TGTGCCAGCAGCTCAGGACAGAACACTGAAGCTTTCTTT
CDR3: CASSSGQNTEAFF

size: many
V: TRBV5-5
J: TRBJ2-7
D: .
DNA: TGTGCCAGCAGCCCAGAGGACTATTTTAGAGGACCCGAGCAGTACTTC
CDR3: CASSPEDYFRGPEQYF

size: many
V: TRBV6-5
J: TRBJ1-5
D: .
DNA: TGTGCCAGCAGACAGACCTATAGCAATCAGCCCCAGCATTTT
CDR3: CASRQTYSNQPQHF

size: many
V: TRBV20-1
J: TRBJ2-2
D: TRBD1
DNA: TGCAGTGCGCCTAGGGGGCCCACCGGGGAGCTGTTTTTT
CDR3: CSAPRGPTGELFF

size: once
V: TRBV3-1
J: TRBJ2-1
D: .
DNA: TGTGCCAGCAGCCAAGGTGGGATTAGCGGTTACAATGAGCAGTTCTTC
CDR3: CASSQGGISGYNEQFF

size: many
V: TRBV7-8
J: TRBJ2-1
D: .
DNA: TGTGCCAGCAGCTTAACTACCGTGGTGGGGTACAATGAGCAGTTCTTC
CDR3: CASSLTTVVGYNEQFF

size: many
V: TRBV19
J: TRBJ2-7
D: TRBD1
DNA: TGTGCCAGTAGTCAATCCGGGACAGAGGCCTACGAGCAGTACTTC
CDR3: CASSQSGTEAYEQYF

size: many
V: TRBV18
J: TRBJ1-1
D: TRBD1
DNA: TGTGCCAGCTCACGGTTGAGGGACAGGGGAGGCACTGAAGCTTTCTTT
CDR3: CASSRLRDRGGTEAFF

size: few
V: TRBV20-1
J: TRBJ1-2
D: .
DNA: TGCAGTGCTAGACCTCAAACACCAATCTATGGCTACACCTTC
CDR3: CSARPQTPIYGYTF

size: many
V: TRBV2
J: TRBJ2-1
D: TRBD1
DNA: TGTGCCAGCAGCCAACAGGGGGTCTCCTGGAATGAGCAGTTCTTC
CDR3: CASSQQGVSWNEQFF

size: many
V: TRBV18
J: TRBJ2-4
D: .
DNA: TGTGCCAGCTCACCCCTGGAAGGCAAAAACATTCAGTACTTC
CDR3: CASSPLEGKNIQYF

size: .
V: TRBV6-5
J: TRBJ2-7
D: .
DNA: TGTGCCAGCAGTTATCGGGTGGGACGGACCCGCAGCCCTACCTACGAGCAGTACTTC
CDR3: CASSYRVGRTRSPTYEQYF

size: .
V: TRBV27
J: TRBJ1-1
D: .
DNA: TGTGCCAGCAGTTCCCTAAGGGGGTACACTGAAGCTTTCTTT
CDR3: CASSSLRGYTEAFF

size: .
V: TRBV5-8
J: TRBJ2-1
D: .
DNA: TGTGCCAGCAGCCCCCCGGATAGGGGTTGGATCTTC
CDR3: CASSPPDRGWIF